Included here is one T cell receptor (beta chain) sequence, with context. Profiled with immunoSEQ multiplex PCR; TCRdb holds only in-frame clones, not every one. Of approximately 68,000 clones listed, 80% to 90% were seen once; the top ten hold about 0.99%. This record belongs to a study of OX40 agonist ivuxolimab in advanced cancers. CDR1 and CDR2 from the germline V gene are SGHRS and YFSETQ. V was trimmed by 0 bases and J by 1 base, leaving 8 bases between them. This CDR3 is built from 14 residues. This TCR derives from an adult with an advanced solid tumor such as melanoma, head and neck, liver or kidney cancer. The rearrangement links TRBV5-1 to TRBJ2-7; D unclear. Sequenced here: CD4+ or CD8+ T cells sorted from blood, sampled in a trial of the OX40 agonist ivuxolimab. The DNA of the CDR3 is TGCGCCAGCAGCTTGGGGCGCGGTTCCTACGAGCAGTACTTC. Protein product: CASSLGRGSYEQYF.